The source of this T cell receptor (beta chain) is a study of T cells in tuberculosis. Study overall: Blood was taken before or within 7 days of anti-tuberculosis therapy. Study-level points and caveats: Shorter CDR3-alpha in active tuberculosis partly drove smaller distances. Smaller distances to GMM-specific TCRs suggested their expansion in active tuberculosis.

Stated time point: new active TB diagnosis, blood taken before or within 7 days of starting treatment. Positive smear microscopy and/or M. tuberculosis culture confirmed active disease. Germline CDR1 and CDR2: SGHRS and YFSETQ. CDR3 length equals 16 residues. V was pared by 0 bases and J by 8 bases, with 18 bases between. Using immunoSEQ multiplex PCR, the repertoire was profiled, and TCRdb retains in-frame clones only, with some absent. The sample holds about 50,000 clones, 90% to 95% seen once. Turning to this clone: Its antigen remains unidentified.

This TCR came from an adult with tuberculosis. The sample here was PBMCs, taken at tuberculosis diagnosis. J is TRBJ2-1 and V is TRBV5-1; a weak D match, TRBD1 (6 bases). The CDR3, as DNA: TGCGCCAGCAGCTTGGTGTTGTCAGGGGCGGCCTATGAGCAGTTCTTC. It codes for CASSLVLSGAAYEQFF.